This is a list of T cell receptor beta chains from one sample in a study of spatial heterogeneity in lung cancer. TCRdb independently ran MiXCR on the 5' RACE reads; one entry per CDR3 protein. Among roughly 54,000 distinct CDR3 sequences, approximately 7.6% were seen once, and the ten largest hold less than 15%. The sequenced sample was PBMCs, obtained at surgery. The origin of the receptors is a female donor with early-stage non-small cell lung cancer. The CDR3 runs from the conserved cysteine through the conserved F or W. D genes are given only for firm matches. Size is omitted from some rows. Given values are once, few, many or a class for expanded clones.

v_gene	d_gene	j_gene	abundance	CDR3aa	CDR3nt
TRBV19	TRBD1	TRBJ1-4	NA	CASRGTGANEKLFF	TGTGCCAGTAGGGGGACAGGGGCAAATGAAAAACTGTTTTTT
TRBV12-5	NA	TRBJ2-1	few	CASGLGGPDNEQFF	TGTGCTAGTGGTTTGGGGGGGCCCGACAATGAGCAGTTCTTC
TRBV15	TRBD1	TRBJ2-7	many	CATSAAANRGPYEQYF	TGTGCCACCAGCGCGGCTGCTAACAGGGGTCCCTACGAGCAGTACTTC
TRBV7-2	NA	TRBJ1-1	NA	CASSLAGGSEAFF	TGTGCCAGCAGCTTAGCCGGGGGGTCTGAAGCTTTCTTT
TRBV18	NA	TRBJ2-7	few	CASSPVTQGPHEQYF	TGTGCCAGCTCACCAGTGACTCAGGGACCCCACGAGCAGTACTTC
TRBV7-2	NA	TRBJ1-4	many	CASRQGRNEKLFF	TGTGCCAGCAGACAGGGTCGAAATGAAAAACTGTTTTTT
TRBV2	TRBD1	TRBJ1-5	few	CASIPGQGSNQPQHF	TGTGCCAGCATACCGGGACAGGGTAGCAATCAGCCCCAGCATTTT
TRBV18	NA	TRBJ1-4	many	CASSEASLEKLFF	TGTGCCAGCTCCGAGGCATCCTTGGAAAAACTGTTTTTT
TRBV7-2	NA	TRBJ2-3	few	CASSLGPRDTQYF	TGTGCCAGCAGCTTAGGCCCCCGAGATACGCAGTATTTT
TRBV12-3/TRBV12-4	NA	TRBJ1-6	many	CASRNRVARGSESYNSPLHF	TGTGCCAGCAGGAACAGGGTGGCGAGGGGATCTGAGTCCTATAATTCACCCCTCCACTTT
TRBV4-1	NA	TRBJ2-7	NA	CASSPMPGASGSYEQYF	TGCGCCAGCAGCCCAATGCCGGGGGCTAGCGGATCCTACGAGCAGTACTTC
TRBV29-1	NA	TRBJ2-7	few	CSVGQVTYEQYF	TGCAGCGTTGGACAGGTGACCTACGAGCAGTACTTC
TRBV3-1	NA	TRBJ2-2	few	CASSQDLASRELFF	TGTGCCAGCAGCCAAGATCTTGCGAGTCGGGAGCTGTTTTTT
TRBV15	NA	TRBJ2-7	many	CATSRDTYSYEQYF	TGTGCCACCAGCCGGGACACCTACTCCTACGAGCAGTACTTC
TRBV30	NA	TRBJ2-7	NA	CAWSRDITYEQYF	TGTGCCTGGAGTAGGGACATTACCTACGAGCAGTACTTC
TRBV7-2	TRBD2	TRBJ2-3	NA	CASSSGTSGGDTQYF	TGTGCCAGCAGCTCCGGGACTAGCGGGGGAGATACGCAGTATTTT
TRBV14	TRBD2	TRBJ2-1	many	CASGTSGGFYNEQFF	TGTGCCAGTGGGACTAGCGGGGGATTTTACAATGAGCAGTTCTTC
TRBV30	NA	TRBJ1-1	few	CAWSVHRSHPEAFF	TGTGCCTGGAGTGTACACAGGTCACACCCTGAAGCTTTCTTT
TRBV28	NA	TRBJ2-3	many	CASSSPDTQYF	TGTGCCAGCAGTTCCCCAGATACGCAGTATTTT
TRBV21-1	NA	TRBJ2-3	NA	CASSKGTGGSTDTQYF	TGTGCCAGCAGCAAAGGAACAGGGGGCTCAACAGATACGCAGTATTTT
TRBV20-1	TRBD2	TRBJ2-3	few	CSAPKLFSGGLTDTQYF	TGCAGTGCTCCGAAACTTTTTAGCGGGGGTCTCACAGATACGCAGTATTTT
TRBV4-2	TRBD1	TRBJ1-6	many	CASSQGDRDNSPLHF	TGTGCCAGCAGCCAAGGTGACAGGGATAATTCACCCCTCCACTTT
TRBV27	NA	TRBJ1-2	few	CASSLTTGSYGYTF	TGTGCCAGCAGTTTAACAACAGGGAGCTATGGCTACACCTTC
TRBV9	NA	TRBJ2-3	many	CASSVAVIDTQYF	TGTGCCAGCAGCGTTGCGGTTATCGATACGCAGTATTTT
TRBV6-1	NA	TRBJ2-1	NA	CASDGEVHNEQFF	TGTGCCAGCGATGGCGAAGTGCACAATGAGCAGTTCTTC
TRBV7-2	NA	TRBJ2-3	few	CASSLDPGRADTQYF	TGTGCCAGCAGCTTAGATCCAGGTCGGGCAGATACGCAGTATTTT
TRBV10-3	NA	TRBJ2-3	many	CAISAGRGADTQYF	TGTGCCATCAGTGCGGGAAGGGGAGCAGATACGCAGTATTTT
TRBV6-6	NA	TRBJ1-5	NA	CASGGVDRYQPQHF	TGTGCCAGCGGTGGGGTGGACCGTTATCAGCCCCAGCATTTT
TRBV6-2/TRBV6-3	TRBD2	TRBJ2-1	few	CASRISGGVNPPDEQFF	TGTGCCAGCAGAATTAGCGGGGGGGTGAACCCCCCAGATGAGCAGTTCTTC
TRBV10-2	TRBD2	TRBJ2-1	many	CASSPGTSGGIDEQFF	TGCGCCAGCAGTCCCGGGACTAGCGGGGGGATAGATGAGCAGTTCTTC
TRBV6-5	NA	TRBJ2-2	many	CASSSLQGYGELFF	TGTGCCAGCAGTTCCCTACAGGGTTACGGGGAGCTGTTTTTT
TRBV7-2	TRBD2	TRBJ2-1	few	CASSLGSAGGYNEQFF	TGTGCCAGCAGCTTAGGGAGCGCGGGGGGGTACAATGAGCAGTTCTTC
TRBV2	TRBD2	TRBJ2-5	large	CASKGAAGPGETQYF	TGTGCCAGCAAGGGAGCAGCGGGGCCGGGAGAGACCCAGTACTTC
TRBV11-1	NA	TRBJ2-3	many	CASSLPFSDTQYF	TGTGCCAGCAGCTTACCCTTTTCAGATACGCAGTATTTT
TRBV5-1	TRBD2	TRBJ2-3	many	CASSFVLAGGSDTQYF	TGCGCCAGCAGCTTCGTACTAGCGGGGGGTTCAGATACGCAGTATTTT
TRBV10-3	NA	TRBJ2-1	NA	CAISRTGLQPNEQFF	TGTGCCATCAGCCGAACGGGGCTACAACCCAATGAGCAGTTCTTC
TRBV5-6	NA	TRBJ1-2	few	CASSLLLAGDYGYTF	TGTGCCAGCAGCTTACTTTTGGCAGGGGACTATGGCTACACCTTC
TRBV7-3	TRBD2	TRBJ2-1	few	CASSPTRGVDYNEQFF	TGTGCCAGCAGCCCTACCCGGGGGGTGGACTACAATGAGCAGTTCTTC
TRBV5-1	NA	TRBJ2-7	few	CASSWGPGPSYEQYF	TGCGCCAGCAGCTGGGGCCCCGGACCCTCCTACGAGCAGTACTTC
TRBV28	NA	TRBJ2-7	NA	CASSFWDTNSYEQYF	TGTGCCAGCAGTTTCTGGGACACAAACTCCTACGAGCAGTACTTC
TRBV21-1	NA	TRBJ1-5	NA	CASSKWAMRSQPQHF	TGTGCCAGCAGCAAGTGGGCAATGCGGAGTCAGCCCCAGCATTTT